This T cell receptor beta chain came from a study of tumor-infiltrating lymphocytes in primary liver carcinoma. Overall study results and limits: Blood's top-250-clone fraction was significantly lower than that of tumors (p = 0.039). Tumor region pairs shared more overlap than did tumor-adjacent and tumor-blood pairs.

CDR3 length: 11 residues. The V gene's germline CDR1 is SGHAT and CDR2 FQNNGV. Trimming took off 2 bases at V and 2 bases at J, with 0 bases between the two ends. From unsorted bulk tissue weighing 20-30 mg, DNA and RNA were co-extracted. Patients showed chronic HBV infection and an absence of prior treatment. Starting material of 500 ng total RNA yielded TCR beta cDNA via a constant-region primer. Three nested multiplex PCR rounds, a slightly modified ARM-PCR method, built the TCR beta libraries. Rounds one and two of PCR, each of around 9 cycles, were primed with TRBV1-TRBV30 forward primers and a C-beta reverse primer. From the multiplex PCR reads, TCRdb called clonotypes with MiXCR, one entry per CDR3 protein. The data hold some 64,000 distinct CDR3 sequences, with about 71% observed a single time. With regard to this clonotype: Its target is unknown. Likely a read error: the CDR3 ends without its conserved phenylalanine or tryptophan.

V is TRBV11-2 and J is TRBJ2-5; D unclear. Source material: liver tumor tissue from sampling region 4. Noted subset: tumor region T4, right-lateral pole. The source of this sequence is a man aged 40-55 years with primary liver carcinoma and hepatitis B virus infection. CDR3 region: CASSLQETQYL. The CDR3 DNA follows: TGTGCCAGCAGCTTACAAGAGACCCAGTACTTA.